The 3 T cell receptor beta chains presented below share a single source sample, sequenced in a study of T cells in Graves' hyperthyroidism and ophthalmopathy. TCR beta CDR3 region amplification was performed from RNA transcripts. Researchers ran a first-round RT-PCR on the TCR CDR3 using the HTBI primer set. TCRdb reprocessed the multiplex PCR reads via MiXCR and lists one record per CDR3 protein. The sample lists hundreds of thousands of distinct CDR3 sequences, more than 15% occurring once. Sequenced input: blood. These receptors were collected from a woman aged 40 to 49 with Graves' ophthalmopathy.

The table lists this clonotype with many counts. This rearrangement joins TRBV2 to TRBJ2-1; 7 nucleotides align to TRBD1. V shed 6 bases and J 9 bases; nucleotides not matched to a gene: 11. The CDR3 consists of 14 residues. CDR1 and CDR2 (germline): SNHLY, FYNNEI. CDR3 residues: CASREQGLRGEQFF. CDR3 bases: TGTGCCAGCAGGGAACAGGGGCTCAGGGGTGAGCAGTTCTTC.

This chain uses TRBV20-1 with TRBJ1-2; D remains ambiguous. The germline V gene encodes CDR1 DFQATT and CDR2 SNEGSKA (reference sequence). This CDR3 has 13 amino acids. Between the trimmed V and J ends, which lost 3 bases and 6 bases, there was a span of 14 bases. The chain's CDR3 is CSASYDQLDGYTF. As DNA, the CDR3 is TGCAGTGCTAGTTATGACCAGCTGGATGGCTACACCTTC.

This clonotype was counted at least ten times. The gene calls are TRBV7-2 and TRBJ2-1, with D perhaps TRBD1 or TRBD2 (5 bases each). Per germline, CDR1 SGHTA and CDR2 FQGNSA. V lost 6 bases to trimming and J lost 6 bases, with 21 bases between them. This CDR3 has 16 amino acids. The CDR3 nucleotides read TGTGCCAGCAGTTGGGACCCGACGGGACGGGGCAATGAGCAGTTCTTC. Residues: CASSWDPTGRGNEQFF.